These 7 T cell receptor beta chains came from one sample sequenced in a study of T cells in localized non-small cell lung cancer. Repertoires were generated with immunoSEQ multiplex PCR, while TCRdb's copy carries only in-frame clones and drops some. This repertoire shows around 90,000 clones, around 80% found once; its top ten account for approximately 21%. Here the sequenced sample was PBMCs, taken before any cancer treatment. The source is a man aged 40-75 years with stage II squamous cell lung carcinoma.

The chain carries TRBV5-6 and TRBJ2-5, with D tentatively TRBD2 (5 bases). Germline lookup yields CDR1 SGHDT and CDR2 YYEEEE. This CDR3 is built from 13 residues. Trimming pared 2 bases from V and 11 bases from J, leaving 16 bases between. The CDR3 DNA is TGTGCCAGCAGCTTTGACGCCGTCGGGGAGCAGTACTTC. Its translation is CASSFDAVGEQYF. Combining the CDR3 with reference TRBV5-6 and TRBJ2-5 gives the whole variable domain DAGVTQSPTHLIKTRGQQVTLRCSPKSGHDTVSWYQQALGQGPQFIFQYYEEEERQRGNFPDRFSGHQFPNYSSELNVNALLLGDSALYLCASSFDAVGEQYFGPGTRLLVL.

The V and J genes are TRBV5-1 and TRBJ2-3; tentative D call: TRBD2 (6 bases). The V gene lost 1 base and the J gene lost 4 bases, with 13 bases spanning the gap. The CDR3 totals 15 residues. Germline V gene sequence: CDR1 SGHRS, CDR2 YFSETQ. The CDR3 sequence is CASSLSTGVADTQYF. DNA for the CDR3: TGCGCCAGCAGCTTGTCAACGGGGGTCGCAGATACGCAGTATTTT. Combining the CDR3 with reference TRBV5-1 and TRBJ2-3 gives the whole variable domain KAGVTQTPRYLIKTRGQQVTLSCSPISGHRSVSWYQQTPGQGLQFLFEYFSETQRNKGNFPGRFSGRQFSNSRSEMNVSTLELGDSALYLCASSLSTGVADTQYFGPGTRLTVL.

The chain combines TRBV2 with TRBJ1-3, with unresolved D. This CDR3 is built from 20 residues. The V gene's germline CDR1 is SNHLY and CDR2 FYNNEI. The V end lost 2 bases, the J end lost 0 bases, and 23 bases lay between the germline ends. The CDR3 sequence is CASSESYRFSRAHSGNTIYF. In DNA, the CDR3 is TGTGCCAGCAGTGAATCATATAGGTTCTCAAGAGCACACTCTGGAAACACCATATATTTT.

The chain links TRBV14 to TRBJ1-6, with no clear D. V gave up 3 bases and J gave up 7 bases, with 10 bases separating them. Germline assignment: CDR1 SGHDN and CDR2 FVKESK. The CDR3 extends over 14 amino acids. CDR3 in amino acids: CASSHEQWNSPLHF. The CDR3 nucleotides are TGTGCCAGCAGCCACGAACAATGGAATTCACCCCTCCACTTT.

CDR3 amino acids: CASSATGQGSNQPQHF. DNA for the CDR3: TGTGCCAGTAGCGCCACGGGACAGGGATCCAATCAGCCCCAGCATTTT. The rearrangement joins TRBV19 to TRBJ1-5, with 9 bases matching TRBD1. Trimming took 6 bases from V and 3 from J; bases not matched to a gene: 9. The CDR3 runs to 16 residues. Germline lookup yields CDR1 LNHDA and CDR2 SQIVND (reference sequence).

This chain links TRBV11-2 with TRBJ2-7; possible D gene TRBD1, 6 bases. This CDR3 region has 15 residues. CDR1 SGHAT and CDR2 FQNNGV come from the germline V gene. Trimming took 4 bases from V and 3 from J, leaving 16 bases between them. The CDR3 coding sequence is TGTGCCAGCAGCTCGATACAGGGTTTAGGCTACGAGCAGTACTTC. This translates into CASSSIQGLGYEQYF. The full variable domain, completed using reference TRBV11-2 and TRBJ2-7, is EAGVAQSPRYKIIEKRQSVAFWCNPISGHATLYWYQQILGQGPKLLIQFQNNGVVDDSQLPKDRFSAERLKGVDSTLKIQPAKLEDSAVYLCASSSIQGLGYEQYFGPGTRLTVT.

Only one count was recorded for this clone. The gene calls are TRBV18 and TRBJ2-1; 9 bases agree with TRBD2. Germline V gene lookup returns CDR1 KGHSH and CDR2 LQKENI. The CDR3 spans 14 residues. V shed 4 bases and J 2 bases; nucleotides not matched to a gene: 0. DNA for the CDR3: TGTGCCAGCTCACGCGGGAGGGCCTACAATGAGCAGTTCTTC. It is translated as CASSRGRAYNEQFF.